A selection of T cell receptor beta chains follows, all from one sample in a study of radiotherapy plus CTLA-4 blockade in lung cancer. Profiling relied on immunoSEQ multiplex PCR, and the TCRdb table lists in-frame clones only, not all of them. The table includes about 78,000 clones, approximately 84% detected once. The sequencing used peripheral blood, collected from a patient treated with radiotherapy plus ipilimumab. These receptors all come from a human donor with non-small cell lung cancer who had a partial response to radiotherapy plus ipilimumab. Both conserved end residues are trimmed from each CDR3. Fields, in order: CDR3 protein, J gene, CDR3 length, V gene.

CDR3: ASSIGYSSNQPQH; J: TRBJ1-5; length: 13; V: TRBV19
CDR3: ASSLALSGSANEQF; J: TRBJ2-1; length: 14; V: TRBV7-9
CDR3: ASSLLPPGTALSGANVLT; J: TRBJ2-6; length: 18; V: TRBV19
CDR3: ASRSSGAPDTQY; J: TRBJ2-3; length: 12; V: TRBV28
CDR3: SVVEGQREGDEQF; J: TRBJ2-1; length: 13; V: TRBV29-1
CDR3: ASSLSGGLPGEQY; J: TRBJ2-5; length: 13; V: TRBV5-1
CDR3: AISESTDMNTEAF; J: TRBJ1-1; length: 13; V: TRBV10-3
CDR3: ASRRDRKMNTEAF; J: TRBJ1-1; length: 13; V: TRBV6-5
CDR3: ASSPKLGGRTTNEKLF; J: TRBJ1-4; length: 16; V: TRBV18
CDR3: ASSRSGSHEKLF; J: TRBJ1-4; length: 12; V: TRBV5-1
CDR3: ASSQGLVSGIQETQY; J: TRBJ2-5; length: 15; V: TRBV4-1
CDR3: ASSSQASGQPRH; J: TRBJ1-5; length: 12; V: TRBV19
CDR3: ASSQLGQGYGYI; J: TRBJ1-2; length: 12; V: TRBV4-3
CDR3: SAGQSNQPQH; J: TRBJ1-5; length: 10; V: TRBV29-1
CDR3: AGDREDEKLF; J: TRBJ1-4; length: 10; V: TRBV7-9
CDR3: ASSTGGSGMLTQY; J: TRBJ2-5; length: 13; V: TRBV6-1
CDR3: AWSAITGRTTYT; J: TRBJ1-2; length: 12; V: TRBV30
CDR3: ASSQTSGSTDTQY; J: TRBJ2-3; length: 13; V: TRBV4-1
CDR3: ASSFPKTGGNTEAF; J: TRBJ1-1; length: 14; V: TRBV27
CDR3: ASSAGGLEVNYGYT; J: TRBJ1-2; length: 14; V: TRBV9
CDR3: ASSFQASYEQY; J: TRBJ2-7; length: 11; V: TRBV5-6
CDR3: ASSPLTGNTEAF; J: TRBJ1-1; length: 12; V: TRBV7-6
CDR3: ASSLNLFLPQH; J: TRBJ1-5; length: 11; V: TRBV28
CDR3: ASSPAQGGYT; J: TRBJ1-2; length: 10; V: TRBV7-3
CDR3: AWTLRGLIQETQY; J: TRBJ2-5; length: 13; V: TRBV30
CDR3: ASKNSGSSGYEQY; J: TRBJ2-7; length: 13; V: TRBV6-5
CDR3: ARRNWVPDRGFEKLF; J: TRBJ1-4; length: 15; V: TRBV19
CDR3: ASSSTWEAETQY; J: TRBJ2-5; length: 12; V: TRBV2
CDR3: ATSLGGQLYNEQF; J: TRBJ2-1; length: 13; V: TRBV28
CDR3: ASKQGLNGNTIY; J: TRBJ1-3; length: 12; V: TRBV6-5
CDR3: ASSGVNEQF; J: TRBJ2-1; length: 9; V: TRBV2
CDR3: ASRGAGKRSSYNEQF; J: TRBJ2-1; length: 15; V: TRBV25-1
CDR3: ASSLTGAAPRFQPQH; J: TRBJ1-5; length: 15; V: TRBV19
CDR3: ASSLDRVEKLF; J: TRBJ1-4; length: 11; V: TRBV11-2
CDR3: AISDDVTDPTYNEQF; J: TRBJ2-1; length: 15; V: TRBV10-3
CDR3: ASSTTGGGYT; J: TRBJ1-2; length: 10; V: TRBV2
CDR3: ASSHETGPRTDTQY; J: TRBJ2-3; length: 14; V: TRBV4-3
CDR3: ASSLELAGSSSHNEQF; J: TRBJ2-1; length: 16; V: TRBV5-4
CDR3: ASSLEVWTPNTEAF; J: TRBJ1-1; length: 14; V: TRBV7-9
CDR3: ASSLTGGDTDTQY; J: TRBJ2-3; length: 13; V: TRBV18
CDR3: ASSATGAREKLF; J: TRBJ1-4; length: 12; V: TRBV6-1
CDR3: ASSRDRDYGYT; J: TRBJ1-2; length: 11; V: TRBV6-5
CDR3: ASSLYSGSNTGELF; J: TRBJ2-2; length: 14; V: TRBV27
CDR3: ASSSGRASGELF; J: TRBJ2-2; length: 12; V: TRBV2
CDR3: ASSAYSGGTTDTQY; J: TRBJ2-3; length: 14; V: TRBV9
CDR3: ASSVRDRSTDTQY; J: TRBJ2-3; length: 13; V: TRBV7-9
CDR3: ASAPQGQSGYT; J: TRBJ1-2; length: 11; V: TRBV5-1
CDR3: ASSLGHEQY; J: TRBJ2-7; length: 9; V: TRBV27
CDR3: SVGRVLHRGKSDTQY; J: TRBJ2-3; length: 15; V: TRBV29-1
CDR3: ASSLGTVNTEAF; J: TRBJ1-1; length: 12; V: TRBV5-1
CDR3: ASSDHGSHQF; J: TRBJ2-1; length: 10; V: TRBV2
CDR3: ASSWTGWNEKLF; J: TRBJ1-4; length: 12; V: TRBV7-2
CDR3: AWRGSGHEQY; J: TRBJ2-7; length: 10; V: TRBV30
CDR3: ASSLEGSSYNEQF; J: TRBJ2-1; length: 13; V: TRBV7-2
CDR3: ASSYSPRSSYEQY; J: TRBJ2-7; length: 13; V: TRBV6-5
CDR3: AWSPRGAVAKNIQY; J: TRBJ2-4; length: 14; V: TRBV30
CDR3: ASGDRGRDGYT; J: TRBJ1-2; length: 11; V: TRBV6-5
CDR3: ASRSMDRSGGYT; J: TRBJ1-2; length: 12; V: TRBV6-5
CDR3: ASSSQAPGGNTIY; J: TRBJ1-3; length: 13; V: TRBV4-1